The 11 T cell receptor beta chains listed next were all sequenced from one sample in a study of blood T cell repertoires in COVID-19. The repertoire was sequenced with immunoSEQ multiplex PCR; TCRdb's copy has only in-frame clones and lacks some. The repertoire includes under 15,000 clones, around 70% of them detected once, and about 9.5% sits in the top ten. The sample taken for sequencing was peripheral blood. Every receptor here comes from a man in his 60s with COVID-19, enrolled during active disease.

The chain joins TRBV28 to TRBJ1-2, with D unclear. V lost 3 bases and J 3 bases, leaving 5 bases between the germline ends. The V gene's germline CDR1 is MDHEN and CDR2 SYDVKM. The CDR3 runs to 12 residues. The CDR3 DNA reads TGTGCCAGCAGTTTTCGAGACTATGGCTACACCTTC. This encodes CASSFRDYGYTF.

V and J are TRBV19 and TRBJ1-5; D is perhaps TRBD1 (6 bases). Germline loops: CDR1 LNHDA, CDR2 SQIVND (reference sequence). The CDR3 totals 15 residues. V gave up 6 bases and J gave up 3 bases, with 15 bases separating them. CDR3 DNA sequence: TGTGCCAGTAGCTCTACCCGGGACATCAATCAGCCCCAGCATTTT. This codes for CASSSTRDINQPQHF.

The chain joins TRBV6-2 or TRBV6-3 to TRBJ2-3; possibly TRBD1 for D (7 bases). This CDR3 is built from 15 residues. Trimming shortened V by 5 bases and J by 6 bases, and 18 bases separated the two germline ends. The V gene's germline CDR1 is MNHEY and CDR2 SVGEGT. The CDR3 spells CASSPIGGAGDTQYF. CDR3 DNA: TGTGCCAGCAGTCCCATAGGGGGCGCGGGGGATACGCAGTATTTT.

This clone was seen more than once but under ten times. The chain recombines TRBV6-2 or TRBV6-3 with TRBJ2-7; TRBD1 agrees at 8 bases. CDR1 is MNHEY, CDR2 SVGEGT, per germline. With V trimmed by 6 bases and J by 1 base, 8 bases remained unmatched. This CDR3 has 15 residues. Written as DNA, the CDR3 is TGTGCCAGCAGCCTCGGACAGGGAAGGTCCTACGAGCAGTACGTC. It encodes CASSLGQGRSYEQYV.

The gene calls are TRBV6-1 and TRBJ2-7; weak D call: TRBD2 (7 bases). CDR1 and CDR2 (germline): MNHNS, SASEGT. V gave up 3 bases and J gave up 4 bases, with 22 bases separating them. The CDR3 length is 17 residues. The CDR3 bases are TGTGCCAGCAGTGATCTGACGGGGGGCAGTTTTTCTTACGAGCAGTACTTC. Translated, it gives CASSDLTGGSFSYEQYF.

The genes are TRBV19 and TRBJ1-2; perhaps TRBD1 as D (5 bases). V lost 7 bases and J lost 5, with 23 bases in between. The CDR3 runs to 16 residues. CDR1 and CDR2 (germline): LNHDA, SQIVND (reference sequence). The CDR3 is CASNTEQGPLQYGYTF. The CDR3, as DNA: TGTGCCAGTAATACCGAGCAGGGCCCCCTTCAGTATGGCTACACCTTC.

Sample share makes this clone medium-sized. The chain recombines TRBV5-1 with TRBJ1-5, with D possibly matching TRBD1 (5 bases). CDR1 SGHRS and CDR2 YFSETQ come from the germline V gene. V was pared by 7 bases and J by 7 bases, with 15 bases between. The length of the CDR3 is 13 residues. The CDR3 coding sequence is TGCGCCAGCGCCAGGGAGGGTGACCAGCCCCAGCATTTT. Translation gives CASAREGDQPQHF. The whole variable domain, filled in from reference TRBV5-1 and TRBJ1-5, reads KAGVTQTPRYLIKTRGQQVTLSCSPISGHRSVSWYQQTPGQGLQFLFEYFSETQRNKGNFPGRFSGRQFSNSRSEMNVSTLELGDSALYLCASAREGDQPQHFGDGTRLSIL.

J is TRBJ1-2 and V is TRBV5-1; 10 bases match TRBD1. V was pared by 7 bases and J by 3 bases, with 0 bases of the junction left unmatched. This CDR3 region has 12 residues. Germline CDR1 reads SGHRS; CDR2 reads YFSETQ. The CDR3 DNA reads TGCGCCAGCGGGACAGGGGACTATGGCTACACCTTC. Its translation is CASGTGDYGYTF.

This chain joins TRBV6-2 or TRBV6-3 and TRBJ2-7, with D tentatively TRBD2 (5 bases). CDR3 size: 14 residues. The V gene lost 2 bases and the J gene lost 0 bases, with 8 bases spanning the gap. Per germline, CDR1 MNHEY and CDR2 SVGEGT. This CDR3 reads CASSYQGSSYEQYV. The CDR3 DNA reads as TGTGCCAGCAGTTACCAAGGGAGCTCCTACGAGCAGTACGTC.

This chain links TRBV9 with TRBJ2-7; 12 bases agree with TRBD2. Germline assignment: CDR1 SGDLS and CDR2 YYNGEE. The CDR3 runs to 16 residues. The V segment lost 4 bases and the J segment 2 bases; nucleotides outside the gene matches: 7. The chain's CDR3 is CASSPRLAGDAYEQYV. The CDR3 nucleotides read TGTGCCAGCAGCCCTAGACTAGCGGGAGATGCCTACGAGCAGTACGTC.

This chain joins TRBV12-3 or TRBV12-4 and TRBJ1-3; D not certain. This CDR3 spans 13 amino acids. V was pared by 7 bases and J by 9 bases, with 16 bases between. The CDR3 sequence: CASTPGDPSTIYF. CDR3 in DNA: TGTGCCAGCACCCCCGGAGATCCTTCCACCATATATTTT.